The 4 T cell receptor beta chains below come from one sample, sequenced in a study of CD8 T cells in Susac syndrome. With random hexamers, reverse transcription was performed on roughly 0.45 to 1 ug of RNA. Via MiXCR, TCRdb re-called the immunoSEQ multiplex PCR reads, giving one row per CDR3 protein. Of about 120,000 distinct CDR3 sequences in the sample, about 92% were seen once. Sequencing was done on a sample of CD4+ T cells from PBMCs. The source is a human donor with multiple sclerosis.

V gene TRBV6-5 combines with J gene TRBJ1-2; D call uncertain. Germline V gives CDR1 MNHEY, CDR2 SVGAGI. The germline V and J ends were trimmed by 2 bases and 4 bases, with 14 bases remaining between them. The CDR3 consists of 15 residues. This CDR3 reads CASSYEGAGSYGYTF. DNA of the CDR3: TGTGCCAGCAGTTACGAGGGTGCGGGAAGCTATGGCTACACCTTC.

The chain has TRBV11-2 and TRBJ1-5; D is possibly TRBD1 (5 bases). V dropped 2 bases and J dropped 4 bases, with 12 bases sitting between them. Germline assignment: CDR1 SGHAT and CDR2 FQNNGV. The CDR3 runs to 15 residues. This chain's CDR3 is CASSLQGTGNQPQHF. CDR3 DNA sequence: TGTGCCAGCAGCTTACAAGGGACCGGGAATCAGCCCCAGCATTTT.

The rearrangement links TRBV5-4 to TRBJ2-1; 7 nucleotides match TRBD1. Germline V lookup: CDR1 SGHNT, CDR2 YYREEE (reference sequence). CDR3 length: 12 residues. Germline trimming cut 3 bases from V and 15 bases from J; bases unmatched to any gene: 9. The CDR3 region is CASSSGPTGPFF. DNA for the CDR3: TGTGCCAGCAGCTCTGGCCCGACAGGGCCGTTCTTC.

The CDR3 loop reads CASRIGQGVAYEQYF. The CDR3 DNA sequence: TGTGCCAGCAGAATCGGACAGGGTGTAGCCTACGAGCAGTACTTC. This rearrangement joins TRBV28 to TRBJ2-7, with TRBD1 matching over 8 bases. V trimming: 6 bases; J trimming: 2 bases; junction bases outside the gene matches: 9. Germline V lookup: CDR1 MDHEN, CDR2 SYDVKM. The CDR3 is made up of 15 amino acids.